Listed below are T cell receptor beta chains from one sample, sequenced in a study of blood T cell repertoires in COVID-19. Clones were sequenced by immunoSEQ multiplex PCR, and TCRdb holds only the in-frame ones, with some missing. The top ten hold about 1% of the sample, which has about 100,000 clones, roughly nine tenths seen once. Sequencing was done on a sample of peripheral blood. These receptors were taken from a man aged 55 to 70 with acute or convalescent COVID-19. Each CDR3 is given without its conserved first and last residue. Fields, in order: CDR3 length, V gene, CDR3 protein.

cdr3_length: 13
v_call: TRBV5-1
cdr3_aa: ASSRGTPSTDTQY

cdr3_length: 15
v_call: TRBV3-1/TRBV3-2
cdr3_aa: ASSRGERGPRQETQY

cdr3_length: 17
v_call: TRBV7-3
cdr3_aa: ASSLPHGPGQKTQETQY

cdr3_length: 12
v_call: TRBV2
cdr3_aa: ASSELAGFNEQF

cdr3_length: 13
v_call: TRBV7-9
cdr3_aa: ASSPLTGAPDGYT

cdr3_length: 12
v_call: TRBV6-5
cdr3_aa: ASRDRGSGNTIY

cdr3_length: 16
v_call: TRBV11-2
cdr3_aa: ASSLYRGRHSGANVLT

cdr3_length: 14
v_call: TRBV13
cdr3_aa: ASSLGLGQAGNTIY

cdr3_length: 12
v_call: TRBV28
cdr3_aa: ASSPPRQTGELF

cdr3_length: 13
v_call: TRBV2
cdr3_aa: ASSQDRSTNEKLF

cdr3_length: 15
v_call: TRBV28
cdr3_aa: ASSTGTSGATTDTQY

cdr3_length: 12
v_call: TRBV30
cdr3_aa: AWSTGLSTDTQY

cdr3_length: 13
v_call: TRBV5-4
cdr3_aa: ASSSRRGDTGELF

cdr3_length: 13
v_call: TRBV5-8
cdr3_aa: ASSPGQASTDTQY

cdr3_length: 12
v_call: TRBV5-4
cdr3_aa: ASSLGGEYSPLH

cdr3_length: 13
v_call: TRBV6-1
cdr3_aa: ASSEGDRSTDTQY

cdr3_length: 11
v_call: TRBV29-1
cdr3_aa: SVRTGGLNEQF

cdr3_length: 13
v_call: TRBV4-1
cdr3_aa: ASSQEWPLNQPQH

cdr3_length: 11
v_call: TRBV14
cdr3_aa: ASSQYEGLGYT

cdr3_length: 14
v_call: TRBV19
cdr3_aa: ATSPQRDREGDTQY

cdr3_length: 9
v_call: TRBV29-1
cdr3_aa: SVVVNTEAF

cdr3_length: 12
v_call: TRBV7-8
cdr3_aa: ASSPTGSNQPQH

cdr3_length: 16
v_call: TRBV12-5
cdr3_aa: ASGYYRQSFATNEKLF

cdr3_length: 11
v_call: TRBV7-8
cdr3_aa: ASSLVGNYEQY

cdr3_length: 13
v_call: TRBV18
cdr3_aa: ASSPPTSGRGEQF

cdr3_length: 14
v_call: TRBV29-1
cdr3_aa: SVGTDSVGPNYGYT

cdr3_length: 12
v_call: TRBV18
cdr3_aa: ASSPQNRAYEQY

cdr3_length: 13
v_call: TRBV9
cdr3_aa: ASSVGNNRYTEAF

cdr3_length: 13
v_call: TRBV5-1
cdr3_aa: ASSFRQVGYNEQF

cdr3_length: 13
v_call: TRBV5-4
cdr3_aa: ASSGPTGYDSPLH

cdr3_length: 14
v_call: TRBV9
cdr3_aa: ASSGKTGDWGTEAF